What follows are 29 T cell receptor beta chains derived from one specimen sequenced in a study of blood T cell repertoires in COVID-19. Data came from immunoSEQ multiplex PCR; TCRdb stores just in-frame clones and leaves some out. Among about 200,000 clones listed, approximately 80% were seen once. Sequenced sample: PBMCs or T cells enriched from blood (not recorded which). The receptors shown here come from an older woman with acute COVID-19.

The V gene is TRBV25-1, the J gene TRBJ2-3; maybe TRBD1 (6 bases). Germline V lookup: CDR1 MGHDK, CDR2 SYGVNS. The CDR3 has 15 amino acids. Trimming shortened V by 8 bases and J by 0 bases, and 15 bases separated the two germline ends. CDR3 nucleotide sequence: TGTGCCAGCGGGGGCCGGGGAGCTAGCACAGATACGCAGTATTTT. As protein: CASGGRGASTDTQYF.

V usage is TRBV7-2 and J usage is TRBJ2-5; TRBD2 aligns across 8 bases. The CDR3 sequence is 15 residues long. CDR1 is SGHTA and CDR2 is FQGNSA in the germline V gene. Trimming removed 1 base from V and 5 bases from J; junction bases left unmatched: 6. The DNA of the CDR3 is TGTGCCAGCAGCTTAGTTGGGACTAGTGGCGAGACCCAGTACTTC. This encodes CASSLVGTSGETQYF.

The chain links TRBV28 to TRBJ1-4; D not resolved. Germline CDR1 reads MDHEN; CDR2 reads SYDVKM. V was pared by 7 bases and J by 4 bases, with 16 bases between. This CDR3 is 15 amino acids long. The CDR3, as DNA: TGTGCCAGCAACTCAGAGAGGCGGAATAATGAAAAACTGTTTTTT. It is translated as CASNSERRNNEKLFF.

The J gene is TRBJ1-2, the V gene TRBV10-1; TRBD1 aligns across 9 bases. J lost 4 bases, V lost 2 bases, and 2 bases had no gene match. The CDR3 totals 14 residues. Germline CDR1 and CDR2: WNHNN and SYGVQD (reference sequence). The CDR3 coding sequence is TGCGCCAGCAGTGAGGGGACAGGGTCCTATGGCTACACCTTC. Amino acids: CASSEGTGSYGYTF.

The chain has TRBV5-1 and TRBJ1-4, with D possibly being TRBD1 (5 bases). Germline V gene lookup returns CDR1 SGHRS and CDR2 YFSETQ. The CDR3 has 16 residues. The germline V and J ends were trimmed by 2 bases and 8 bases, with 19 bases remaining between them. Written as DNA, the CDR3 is TGCGCCAGCAGCTTCTCCCCTGACAGCGCCCTCGAAAAACTGTTTTTT. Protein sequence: CASSFSPDSALEKLFF. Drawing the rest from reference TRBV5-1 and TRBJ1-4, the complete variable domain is KAGVTQTPRYLIKTRGQQVTLSCSPISGHRSVSWYQQTPGQGLQFLFEYFSETQRNKGNFPGRFSGRQFSNSRSEMNVSTLELGDSALYLCASSFSPDSALEKLFFGSGTQLSVL.

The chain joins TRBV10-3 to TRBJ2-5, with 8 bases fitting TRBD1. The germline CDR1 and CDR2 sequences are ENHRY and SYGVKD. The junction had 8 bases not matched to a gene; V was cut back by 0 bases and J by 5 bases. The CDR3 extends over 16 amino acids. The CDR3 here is CAISESRGPSVETQYF. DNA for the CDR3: TGTGCCATCAGTGAGTCCAGGGGGCCTTCGGTGGAGACCCAGTACTTC.

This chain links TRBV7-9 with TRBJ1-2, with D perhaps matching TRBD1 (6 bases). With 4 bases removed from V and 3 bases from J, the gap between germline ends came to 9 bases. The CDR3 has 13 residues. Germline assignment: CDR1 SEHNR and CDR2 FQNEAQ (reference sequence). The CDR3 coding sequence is TGTGCCAGCAGCTCAGGACAGCACTATGGCTACACCTTC. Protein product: CASSSGQHYGYTF.

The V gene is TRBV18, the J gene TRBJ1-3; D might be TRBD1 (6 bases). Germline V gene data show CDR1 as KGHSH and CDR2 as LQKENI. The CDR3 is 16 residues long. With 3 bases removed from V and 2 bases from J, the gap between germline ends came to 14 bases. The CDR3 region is CASSPQWDKAGNTIYF. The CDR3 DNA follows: TGTGCCAGCTCACCTCAATGGGACAAGGCTGGAAACACCATATATTTT.

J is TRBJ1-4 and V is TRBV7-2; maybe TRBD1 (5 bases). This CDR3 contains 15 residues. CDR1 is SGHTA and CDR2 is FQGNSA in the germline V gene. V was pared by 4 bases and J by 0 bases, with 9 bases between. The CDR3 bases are TGTGCCAGCAGCTCTCAGGGTGCAACTAATGAAAAACTGTTTTTT. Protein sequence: CASSSQGATNEKLFF.

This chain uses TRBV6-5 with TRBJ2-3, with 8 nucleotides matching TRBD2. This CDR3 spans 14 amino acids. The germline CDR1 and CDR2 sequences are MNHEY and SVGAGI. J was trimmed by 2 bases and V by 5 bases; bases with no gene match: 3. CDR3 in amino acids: CASSRGGYTDTQYF. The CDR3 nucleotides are TGTGCCAGCAGTCGCGGGGGGTACACAGATACGCAGTATTTT.

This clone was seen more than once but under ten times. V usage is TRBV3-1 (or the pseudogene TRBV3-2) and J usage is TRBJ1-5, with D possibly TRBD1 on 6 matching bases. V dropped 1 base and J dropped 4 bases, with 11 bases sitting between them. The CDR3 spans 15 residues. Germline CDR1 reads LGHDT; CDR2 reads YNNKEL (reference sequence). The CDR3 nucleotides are TGTGCCAGCAGCCAAGGGACAGCCAATAATCAGCCCCAGCATTTT. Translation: CASSQGTANNQPQHF.

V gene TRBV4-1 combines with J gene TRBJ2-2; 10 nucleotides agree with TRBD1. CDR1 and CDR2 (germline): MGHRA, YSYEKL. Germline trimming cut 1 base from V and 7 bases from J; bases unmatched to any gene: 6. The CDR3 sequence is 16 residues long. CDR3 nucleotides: TGCGCCAGCAGCCAAGGACAGGGGGCTGGGGGCGGGGAGCTGTTTTTT. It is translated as CASSQGQGAGGGELFF.

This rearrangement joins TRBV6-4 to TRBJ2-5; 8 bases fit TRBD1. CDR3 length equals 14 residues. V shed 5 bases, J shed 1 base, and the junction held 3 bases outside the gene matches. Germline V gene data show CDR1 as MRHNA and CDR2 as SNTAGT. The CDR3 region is CASSYGQGQETQYF. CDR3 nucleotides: TGTGCCAGCAGTTACGGACAGGGCCAAGAGACCCAGTACTTC.

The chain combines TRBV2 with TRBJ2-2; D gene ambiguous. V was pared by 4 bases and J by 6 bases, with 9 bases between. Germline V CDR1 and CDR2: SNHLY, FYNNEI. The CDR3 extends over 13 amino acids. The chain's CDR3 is CASSGPVAGELFF. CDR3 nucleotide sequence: TGTGCCAGCAGTGGCCCGGTCGCCGGGGAGCTGTTTTTT. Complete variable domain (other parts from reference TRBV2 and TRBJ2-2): EPEVTQTPSHQVTQMGQEVILRCVPISNHLYFYWYRQILGQKVEFLVSFYNNEISEKSEIFDDQFSVERPDGSNFTLKIRSTKLEDSAMYFCASSGPVAGELFFGEGSRLTVL.

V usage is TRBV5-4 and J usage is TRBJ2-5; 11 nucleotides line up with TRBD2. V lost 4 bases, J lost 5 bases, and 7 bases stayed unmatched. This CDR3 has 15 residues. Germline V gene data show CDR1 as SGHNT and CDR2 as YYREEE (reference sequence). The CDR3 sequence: CASSTTSGKGETQYF. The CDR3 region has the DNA TGTGCCAGCAGCACGACTAGCGGGAAGGGGGAGACCCAGTACTTC.

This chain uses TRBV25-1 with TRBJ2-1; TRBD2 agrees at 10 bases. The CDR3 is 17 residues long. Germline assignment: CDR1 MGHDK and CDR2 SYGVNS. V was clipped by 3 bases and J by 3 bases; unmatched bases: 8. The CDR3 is CASSEVLGLASYNEQFF. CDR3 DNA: TGTGCCAGCAGTGAGGTTCTGGGACTAGCGAGCTACAATGAGCAGTTCTTC.

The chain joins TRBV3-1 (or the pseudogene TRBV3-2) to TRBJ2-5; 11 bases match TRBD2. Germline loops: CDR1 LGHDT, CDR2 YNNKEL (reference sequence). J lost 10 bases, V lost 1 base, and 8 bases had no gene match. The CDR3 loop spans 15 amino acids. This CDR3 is CASSQGTSGPADQYF. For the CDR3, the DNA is TGTGCCAGCAGCCAAGGGACTAGCGGGCCGGCGGACCAGTACTTC.

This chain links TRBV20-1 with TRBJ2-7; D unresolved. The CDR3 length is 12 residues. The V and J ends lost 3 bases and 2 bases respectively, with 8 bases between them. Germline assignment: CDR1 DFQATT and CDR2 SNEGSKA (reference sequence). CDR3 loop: CSASWPPYEQYV. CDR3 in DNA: TGCAGTGCTAGTTGGCCACCCTACGAGCAGTACGTC.

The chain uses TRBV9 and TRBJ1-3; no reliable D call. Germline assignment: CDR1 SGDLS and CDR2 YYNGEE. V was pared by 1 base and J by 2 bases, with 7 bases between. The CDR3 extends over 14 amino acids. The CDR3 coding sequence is TGTGCCAGCAGCGTAACAGCCACTGGAAACACCATATATTTT. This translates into CASSVTATGNTIYF.

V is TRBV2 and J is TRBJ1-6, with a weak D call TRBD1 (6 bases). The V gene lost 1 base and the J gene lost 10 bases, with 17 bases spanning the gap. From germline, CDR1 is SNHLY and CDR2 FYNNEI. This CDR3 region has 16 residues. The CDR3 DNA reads TGTGCCAGCAGTGAAGTGGGGGCAGGGGTCGTCTCACCCCTCCACTTT. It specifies CASSEVGAGVVSPLHF.

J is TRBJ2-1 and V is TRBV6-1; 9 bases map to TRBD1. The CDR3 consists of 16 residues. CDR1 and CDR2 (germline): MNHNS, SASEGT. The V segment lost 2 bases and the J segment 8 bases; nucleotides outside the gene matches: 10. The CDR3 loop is CASSEFWDREIDEQFF. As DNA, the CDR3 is TGTGCCAGCAGTGAATTTTGGGACAGGGAAATAGATGAGCAGTTCTTC.

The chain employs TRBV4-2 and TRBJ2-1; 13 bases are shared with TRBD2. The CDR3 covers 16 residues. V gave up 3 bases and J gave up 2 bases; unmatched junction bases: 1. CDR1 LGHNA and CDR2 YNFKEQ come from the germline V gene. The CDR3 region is CASSHGTSGTYNEQFF. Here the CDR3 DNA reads TGTGCCAGCAGCCACGGGACTAGCGGGACCTACAATGAGCAGTTCTTC.

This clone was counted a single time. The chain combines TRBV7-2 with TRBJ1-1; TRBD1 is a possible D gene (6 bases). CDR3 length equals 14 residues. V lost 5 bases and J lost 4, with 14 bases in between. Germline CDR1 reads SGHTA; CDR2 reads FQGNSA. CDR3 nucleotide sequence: TGTGCCAGCAGCCCAGCGGGGGCGCGCACTGAAGCTTTCTTT. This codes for CASSPAGARTEAFF.

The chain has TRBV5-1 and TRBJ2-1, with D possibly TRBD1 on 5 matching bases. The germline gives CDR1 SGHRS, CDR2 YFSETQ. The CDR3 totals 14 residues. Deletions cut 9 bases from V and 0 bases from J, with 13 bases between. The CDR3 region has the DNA TGCGCCACCGCGAGCGACAGCTCCTACAATGAGCAGTTCTTC. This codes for CATASDSSYNEQFF.

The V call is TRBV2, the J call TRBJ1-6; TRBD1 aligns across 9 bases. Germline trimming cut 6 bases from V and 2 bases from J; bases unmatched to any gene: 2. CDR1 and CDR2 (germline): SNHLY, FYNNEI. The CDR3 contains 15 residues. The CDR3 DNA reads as TGTGCCAGCAGCGGGACAGGGACCTATAATTCACCCCTCCACTTT. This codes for CASSGTGTYNSPLHF.

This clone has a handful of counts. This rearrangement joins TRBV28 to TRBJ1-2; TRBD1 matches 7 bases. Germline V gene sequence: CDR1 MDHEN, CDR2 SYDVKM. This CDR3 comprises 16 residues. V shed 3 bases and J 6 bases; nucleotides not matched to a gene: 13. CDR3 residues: CASSLISDRADNGYTF. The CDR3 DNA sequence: TGTGCCAGCAGTTTGATTAGCGACAGGGCCGATAATGGCTACACCTTC.

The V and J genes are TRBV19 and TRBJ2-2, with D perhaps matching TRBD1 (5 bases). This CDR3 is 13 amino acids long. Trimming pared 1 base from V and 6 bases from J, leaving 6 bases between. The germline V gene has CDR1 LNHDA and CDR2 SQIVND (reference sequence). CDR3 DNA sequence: TGTGCCAGTAGTATAGTAGGGGCCGGGGAGCTGTTTTTT. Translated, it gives CASSIVGAGELFF. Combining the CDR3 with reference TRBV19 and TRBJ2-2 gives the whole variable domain DGGITQSPKYLFRKEGQNVTLSCEQNLNHDAMYWYRQDPGQGLRLIYYSQIVNDFQKGDIAEGYSVSREKKESFPLTVTSAQKNPTAFYLCASSIVGAGELFFGEGSRLTVL.

The CDR3 region has the DNA TGTGCCAGCAGCTCGCGGTCTGGCGGGAGAGACGAGCAGTACTTC. Translation: CASSSRSGGRDEQYF. The gene calls are TRBV7-2 and TRBJ2-7; 7 bases align to TRBD2. The V gene end was trimmed by 4 bases and the J gene end by 5 bases; junction bases not matched to a gene: 11. Germline CDR1 SGHTA, CDR2 FQGNSA. This CDR3 spans 15 amino acids.

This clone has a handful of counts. The CDR3 DNA is TGTGCCAGCAGCCAACAAGACACCCGGAACACCGGGGAGCTGTTTTTT. Residues: CASSQQDTRNTGELFF. The V and J genes are TRBV3-1 (or the pseudogene TRBV3-2) and TRBJ2-2, with no clear D. The CDR3 has 16 residues. Trimming left V 2 bases short and J 1 base short, with 11 bases between. From germline, CDR1 is LGHDT and CDR2 YNNKEL (reference sequence).